A selection of T cell receptor beta chains follows, all from one sample in a study of blood T cell dynamics during melanoma immunotherapy. TCRdb keeps only in-frame clones here, not all; method: immunoSEQ multiplex PCR. This sample has approximately 20,000 clones, with nearly 90% found just once. The material sequenced was blood, taken from a patient treated with checkpoint blockade. The receptors here all came from a human donor with melanoma. The CDR3 runs from the conserved cysteine through the conserved F or W. D genes are given only for firm matches. Clone sizes are given selectively: once, few, many, or a class where the clone is expanded.

d_call j_call clone_size v_call cdr3_aa cdr3_nt
. TRBJ2-7 . TRBV6-5 CASSNRANEQYF TGTGCCAGCTCTAACCGGGCGAACGAGCAGTACTTC
. TRBJ2-7 . TRBV4-1 CASSQEAHMTETPYEQYF TGCGCCAGCAGCCAAGAAGCGCATATGACGGAAACACCCTACGAGCAGTACTTC
. TRBJ2-5 . TRBV9 CASSRAVGGQETQYF TGTGCCAGCAGCAGGGCAGTAGGGGGCCAAGAGACCCAGTACTTC
. TRBJ2-5 . TRBV27 CASSFWGETQYF TGTGCCAGCAGTTTCTGGGGGGAGACCCAGTACTTC
. TRBJ2-7 . TRBV7-9 CASSLDDYEQYF TGTGCCAGCAGCTTAGATGATTACGAGCAGTACTTC
TRBD2 TRBJ2-6 once TRBV7-8 CASSLGRRGITAGANVLTF TGTGCCAGCAGCTTAGGTCGGCGGGGGATTACTGCTGGGGCCAACGTCCTGACTTTC
. TRBJ2-6 . TRBV19 CASSIDGGAGANVLTF TGTGCCAGTAGTATAGATGGGGGTGCGGGGGCCAACGTCCTGACTTTC
. TRBJ2-3 . TRBV7-3 CASSLGAKTDTQYF TGTGCCAGCAGCTTAGGTGCCAAGACAGATACGCAGTATTTT
. TRBJ1-1 . TRBV6-1 CASSERGGGTEAFF TGTGCCAGCAGTGAGCGGGGGGGTGGCACTGAAGCTTTCTTT
. TRBJ1-3 . TRBV19 CASRSLLAGNTIYF TGTGCCAGTAGAAGCCTTCTAGCTGGAAACACCATATATTTT
. TRBJ2-1 . TRBV13 CASSTTLSYNEQFF TGTGCCAGCAGCACGACCCTCTCCTACAATGAGCAGTTCTTC
. TRBJ1-1 . TRBV5-5 CASSRDAEAFF TGTGCCAGCAGCCGGGACGCTGAAGCTTTCTTT
. TRBJ1-3 once TRBV19 CASLGQSLGNTIYF TGTGCCAGTCTTGGACAGTCCTTGGGAAACACCATATATTTT
. TRBJ1-1 . TRBV30 CAWSVGVNTEAFF TGTGCCTGGAGTGTGGGGGTGAACACTGAAGCTTTCTTT
. TRBJ2-3 few TRBV2 CASSGLWRAGSSTDTQYF TGTGCCAGCAGCGGTCTTTGGCGGGCGGGCTCGAGCACAGATACGCAGTATTTT
. TRBJ2-1 . TRBV7-9 CASSLVEAGENNEQFF TGTGCCAGCAGCCTTGTGGAGGCAGGAGAGAACAATGAGCAGTTCTTC
. TRBJ2-7 once TRBV6-5 CASSYSQGYEQYF TGTGCCAGCAGTTACTCACAGGGCTACGAGCAGTACTTC
TRBD1 TRBJ2-1 . TRBV5-1 CASSFVPGQASEQFF TGCGCCAGCAGCTTCGTCCCGGGACAGGCCTCAGAGCAGTTCTTC
. TRBJ1-3 . TRBV18 CASSRDRASSGNTIYF TGTGCCAGCTCGAGAGACCGGGCGAGCTCTGGAAACACCATATATTTT
TRBD1 TRBJ2-2 . TRBV5-5 CASSLTLQGAGELFF TGTGCCAGCAGCTTGACTTTACAGGGGGCCGGGGAGCTGTTTTTT
. TRBJ2-7 . TRBV14 CASSHPTRGSYEQYF TGTGCCAGCAGCCACCCCACACGGGGCTCCTACGAGCAGTACTTC
TRBD1 TRBJ2-3 once TRBV7-2 CASSPDRDRTDTQYF TGTGCCAGCAGCCCGGACAGGGACCGCACAGATACGCAGTATTTT
. TRBJ1-4 . TRBV19 CASSKQLGNEKLFF TGTGCCAGTAGTAAACAGTTAGGCAATGAAAAACTGTTTTTT
. TRBJ2-1 . TRBV5-1 CASSLEGRVKNEQFF TGCGCCAGCAGCTTAGAGGGCAGGGTAAAGAATGAGCAGTTCTTC
TRBD1 TRBJ2-3 . TRBV7-2 CASSWGQGLTDTQYF TGTGCCAGCAGCTGGGGACAGGGTTTAACAGATACGCAGTATTTT
TRBD2 TRBJ2-5 . TRBV7-2 CASSLDPSSGQETQYF TGTGCCAGCAGCTTAGATCCATCTAGCGGACAAGAGACCCAGTACTTC
. TRBJ2-1 . TRBV7-7 CASSLGQGGIDEQFF TGTGCTAGCAGCTTAGGTCAGGGGGGAATCGATGAGCAGTTCTTC
TRBD2 TRBJ2-7 . TRBV18 CASSPPGASGAYEQYF TGTGCCAGCTCACCACCTGGGGCTAGCGGAGCCTACGAGCAGTACTTC
TRBD2 TRBJ2-1 few TRBV14 CASSQGGGLGHNEQFF TGTGCCAGCAGCCAAGGAGGGGGACTAGGGCACAATGAGCAGTTCTTC
. TRBJ2-7 . TRBV13 CASSLPPTRSYEQYF TGTGCCAGCAGCCTCCCCCCGACACGTTCCTACGAGCAGTACTTC
. TRBJ1-3 . TRBV13 CASSPRADNSGNTIYF TGTGCCAGCAGCCCCAGGGCGGATAACTCTGGAAACACCATATATTTT
. TRBJ2-1 . TRBV21-1 CASSGGGLGMAYNEQFF TGTGCCAGCAGCGGGGGGGGCCTAGGGATGGCCTACAATGAGCAGTTCTTC
TRBD1 TRBJ2-7 . TRBV15 CATSKDRATYEQYF TGTGCCACCAGCAAAGACAGGGCCACCTACGAGCAGTACTTC
TRBD1 TRBJ2-1 . TRBV7-6 CASQSGTGVSEQFF TGTGCCAGCCAATCCGGGACAGGGGTATCTGAGCAGTTCTTC
TRBD2 TRBJ2-7 . TRBV27 CASSLIAGASYEQYF TGTGCCAGCAGCTTAATAGCGGGAGCGTCCTACGAGCAGTACTTC
. TRBJ1-1 . TRBV7-8 CASSLDGLWAEAFF TGTGCCAGCAGCTTAGACGGGTTATGGGCTGAAGCTTTCTTT
. TRBJ1-2 . TRBV5-8 CASSLPNFWDSDYGYTF TGTGCCAGCAGCTTGCCAAACTTCTGGGACTCCGACTATGGCTACACCTTC
. TRBJ1-5 . TRBV10-3 CAISESSGRGVQPQHF TGTGCCATCAGTGAGTCCTCCGGGAGGGGAGTTCAGCCCCAGCATTTT
. TRBJ2-3 . TRBV5-4 CASSLEAGITDTQYF TGTGCCAGCAGCTTGGAGGCAGGGATTACAGATACGCAGTATTTT
. TRBJ2-7 . TRBV7-6 CASSSGTRNYEQYF TGTGCCAGCAGCTCCGGGACAAGAAACTACGAGCAGTACTTC
TRBD2 TRBJ2-1 . TRBV4-2 CASRLAGGIDNEQFF TGTGCCAGCAGATTAGCGGGGGGAATAGACAATGAGCAGTTCTTC
TRBD2 TRBJ2-1 . TRBV9 CASSLAGGTYNEQFF TGTGCCAGCAGCTTAGCGGGAGGGACTTACAATGAGCAGTTCTTC
. TRBJ2-7 . TRBV10-2 CASSEGDSSYEQYF TGCGCCAGCAGTGAGGGGGATAGCTCCTACGAGCAGTACTTC
. TRBJ2-5 . TRBV2 CASMRAYETQYF TGTGCCAGCATGAGGGCTTATGAGACCCAGTACTTC
. TRBJ1-2 . TRBV28 CASRPNGQIYGYTF TGTGCCAGCAGACCCAACGGACAGATCTATGGCTACACCTTC
TRBD2 TRBJ2-3 . TRBV27 CASSAGLAGPTDTQYF TGTGCCAGCAGTGCGGGACTAGCGGGACCCACAGATACGCAGTATTTT
. TRBJ1-1 once TRBV11-3 CASSLARNTEAFF TGTGCCAGCAGCTTAGCCAGAAACACTGAAGCTTTCTTT
TRBD1 TRBJ1-4 . TRBV28 CASSPLTGGNVNEKLFF TGTGCCAGCAGTCCTTTGACAGGGGGAAACGTGAATGAAAAACTGTTTTTT
. TRBJ1-2 . TRBV19 CASSIRQIWDGYTF TGTGCCAGTAGTATACGACAAATCTGGGATGGCTACACCTTC
TRBD2 TRBJ2-3 few TRBV4-2 CASSPRAGDADTQYF TGTGCCAGCAGCCCAAGAGCGGGAGATGCAGATACGCAGTATTTT
TRBD2 TRBJ2-7 once TRBV6-4 CASSEVAGSSYEQYF TGTGCCAGCAGTGAGGTAGCGGGGTCCTCCTACGAGCAGTACTTC
TRBD1 TRBJ2-7 . TRBV5-1 CASSLAASGTAIYEQYF TGCGCCAGCAGCTTGGCCGCCTCCGGGACAGCGATCTACGAGCAGTACTTC
. TRBJ2-1 . TRBV6-4 CASREGGSPYNEQFF TGTGCCAGCAGAGAAGGGGGGAGTCCCTACAATGAGCAGTTCTTC
. TRBJ1-1 once TRBV6-5 CASSLTTGVEAFF TGTGCCAGCAGTTTAACGACAGGAGTTGAAGCTTTCTTT
TRBD1 TRBJ2-7 . TRBV5-1 CASSFQTGGYYEQYF TGCGCCAGCAGCTTCCAGACAGGGGGCTACTACGAGCAGTACTTC
. TRBJ1-1 . TRBV28 CASRPQYLNTEAFF TGTGCCAGCAGACCACAGTACCTGAACACTGAAGCTTTCTTT